These 21 T cell receptor beta chains came from one sample sequenced in a study of CD8 T cells in ankylosing spondylitis. MiXCR, applied by TCRdb to the 5' RACE reads, yields one record per CDR3 protein. The repertoire has 40,000 or so distinct CDR3 sequences, about 11% of them found once; the top ten carry around 1.5%. The material sequenced was blood, either unsorted or a sorted T cell fraction (not recorded which). All receptors come from a male donor with ankylosing spondylitis or in good health (not recorded which).

The rearrangement uses TRBV5-6 and TRBJ2-7; D gene uncertain. The CDR3 has 17 residues. The germline gives CDR1 SGHDT, CDR2 YYEEEE. Trimming cost V 3 bases and J 2 bases, with 21 bases left between them. CDR3 amino acids: CASSSVKDGLNPYEQYF. CDR3 DNA: TGTGCCAGCAGCTCTGTAAAGGACGGATTGAACCCCTACGAGCAGTACTTC.

This clonotype has at least ten counts. This chain uses TRBV6-5 with TRBJ2-7; 7 positions agree with TRBD1. This CDR3 contains 14 residues. Trimming removed 3 bases from V and 2 bases from J; junction bases left unmatched: 4. CDR1 is MNHEY, CDR2 SVGAGI, per germline. This CDR3 is CASSYWDRTYEQYF. The CDR3 bases are TGTGCCAGCAGTTATTGGGACAGAACCTACGAGCAGTACTTC.

There are many counts of this clonotype. This rearrangement joins TRBV12-3 or TRBV12-4 to TRBJ2-7, with D unresolved. The CDR3 has 15 residues. V lost 2 bases and J lost 0, with 11 bases in between. DNA of the CDR3: TGTGCCAGCAGTTTATTTGGGATTATCTCCTACGAGCAGTACTTC. Translated: CASSLFGIISYEQYF.

This clonotype was observed many times. This chain uses TRBV12-3 or TRBV12-4 with TRBJ2-1, with TRBD1 matching over 8 bases. The CDR3 runs to 15 residues. V was pared by 1 base and J by 2 bases, with 1 base of the junction left unmatched. Here the CDR3 reads CASSLGTGPYNEQFF. CDR3 nucleotides: TGTGCCAGCAGTTTAGGGACAGGGCCCTACAATGAGCAGTTCTTC.

This clonotype was observed many times. The J gene is TRBJ1-5, the V gene TRBV4-2; D gene uncertain. The germline gives CDR1 LGHNA, CDR2 YNFKEQ. With 0 bases removed from V and 9 bases from J, the gap between germline ends came to 12 bases. The length of the CDR3 is 14 residues. The CDR3 sequence is CASSQEHGSRPQHF. The CDR3 DNA sequence: TGTGCCAGCAGCCAAGAGCACGGATCACGGCCCCAGCATTTT.

This clonotype appeared many times. The gene calls are TRBV5-1 and TRBJ2-3; 7 bases agree with TRBD1. In germline, CDR1 is SGHRS, CDR2 YFSETQ. The CDR3 contains 16 residues. V gave up 4 bases and J gave up 0 bases; unmatched junction bases: 8. The CDR3 protein is CASSDTGVTSTDTQYF. The DNA for the CDR3 is TGCGCCAGCAGCGACACAGGGGTTACTAGCACAGATACGCAGTATTTT.

This clonotype was detected many times. The chain combines TRBV24-1 with TRBJ2-5; 7 bases are shared with TRBD1. V dropped 3 bases and J dropped 2; count of bases not matched to a gene: 8. The CDR3 is made up of 16 amino acids. CDR1 and CDR2 (germline): KGHDR, SFDVKD. This CDR3 is CATSDTGTEPQETQYF. CDR3 DNA sequence: TGTGCCACCAGTGATACCGGGACAGAACCTCAAGAGACCCAGTACTTC.

This clonotype has at least ten counts. The chain carries TRBV20-1 and TRBJ2-5; unclear D gene. The CDR3 is made up of 14 amino acids. Trimming cost V 4 bases and J 5 bases, with 17 bases left between them. Germline V CDR1 and CDR2: DFQATT, SNEGSKA (reference sequence). In DNA form, the CDR3 reads TGCAGTGCTATACAATATTCAGTGGGGGAGACCCAGTACTTC. Protein: CSAIQYSVGETQYF.

This rearrangement joins TRBV6-2 or TRBV6-3 to TRBJ2-7, with a weak D call TRBD1 (6 bases). Trimming shortened V by 6 bases and J by 1 base, and 13 bases separated the two germline ends. Germline CDR1 MNHEY, CDR2 SVGEGT. The CDR3 totals 14 residues. The CDR3 protein is CASSLPTGSYEQYF. The CDR3 DNA reads as TGTGCCAGCAGCCTCCCGACAGGTTCCTACGAGCAGTACTTC.

This clonotype was found many times. The rearrangement uses TRBV29-1 and TRBJ1-6; D remains ambiguous. Looked up from germline, CDR1 is SQVTM and CDR2 is ANQGSEA. The length of the CDR3 is 13 residues. V lost 6 bases, J lost 7 bases, and 13 bases lay in between. The DNA for the CDR3 is TGCAGCGTCCTGCTCAGCGCCAATTCACCCCTCCACTTT. Translation: CSVLLSANSPLHF.

The sample holds many counts of this clonotype. The V call is TRBV5-1, the J call TRBJ1-1; D is uncertain. Trimming removed 5 bases from V and 1 base from J, with 12 bases in between. CDR3 length: 14 residues. CDR1 SGHRS and CDR2 YFSETQ come from the germline V gene. CDR3 protein: CASSWAVQNTEAFF. The CDR3, as DNA: TGCGCCAGCAGTTGGGCAGTCCAGAACACTGAAGCTTTCTTT.

In its sample, this clonotype was seen many times. This chain links TRBV5-1 with TRBJ2-3, with D perhaps assigned TRBD1 or TRBD2 (5 bases each). Per germline, CDR1 SGHRS and CDR2 YFSETQ. The CDR3 sequence is 15 residues long. V was trimmed by 0 bases and J by 0 bases, leaving 8 bases between them. CDR3 nucleotide sequence: TGCGCCAGCAGCTTGGATGGGGGTAGCACAGATACGCAGTATTTT. Translated, it gives CASSLDGGSTDTQYF.

This clonotype showed up many times. The CDR3 region has the DNA TGTGCCAGCAGCTTAGCGGGAAATGTAGTGACGCTTCGAGAGCAGTACTTC. As protein: CASSLAGNVVTLREQYF. This chain connects TRBV7-8 to TRBJ2-7; D call uncertain. Germline CDR1 and CDR2: SGHVS and FQNEAQ. This CDR3 has 17 amino acids. V gave up 0 bases and J gave up 7 bases, with 22 bases separating them.

This clonotype was counted many times. The V and J genes are TRBV6-2 or TRBV6-3 and TRBJ2-1; tentatively, D is TRBD1 (6 bases). Germline V CDR1 and CDR2: MNHEY, SVGEGT. CDR3 length: 14 residues. V lost 7 bases and J lost 1, with 11 bases in between. The CDR3 sequence is CASTSDSSYNEQFF. The CDR3 region has the DNA TGTGCCAGCACTTCGGACAGTTCCTACAATGAGCAGTTCTTC.

V is TRBV12-3 or TRBV12-4 and J is TRBJ1-2, with D hard to call. This CDR3 comprises 12 residues. Between the trimmed V and J ends, which lost 5 bases and 3 bases, there was a span of 7 bases. The CDR3 region has the DNA TGTGCCAGCAGTCTCACAGACTATGGCTACACCTTC. Its protein product is CASSLTDYGYTF.

This clonotype was found many times. The V and J genes are TRBV20-1 and TRBJ2-2; no clear D gene. The germline V gene encodes CDR1 DFQATT and CDR2 SNEGSKA (reference sequence). The CDR3 runs to 15 residues. V shed 0 bases and J shed 5 bases, with 13 bases lying between them. Here the CDR3 DNA reads TGCAGTGCTAGAGATCCCACATACCCAACCGGGGAGCTGTTTTTT. It codes for CSARDPTYPTGELFF.

Many counts were recorded for this clonotype. J is TRBJ1-1 and V is TRBV7-8; D unclear. The CDR3 has 16 amino acids. Germline lookup yields CDR1 SGHVS and CDR2 FQNEAQ. V gave up 3 bases and J gave up 5 bases, with 19 bases separating them. In nucleotides, the CDR3 is TGTGCCAGCAGCTTGAGGGAGCAGGTGGGGTGGACTGAAGCTTTCTTT. The encoded protein is CASSLREQVGWTEAFF.

The chain joins TRBV12-3 or TRBV12-4 to TRBJ2-6; D ambiguous. V was cut by 10 bases and J by 0 bases, with 7 bases left in between. This CDR3 has 13 residues. This CDR3 reads CATERSGANVLTF. CDR3 DNA sequence: TGTGCCACAGAGCGCTCTGGGGCCAACGTCCTGACTTTC.

This clonotype was picked up a small number of times. This sequence joins TRBV5-1 and TRBJ2-1; 10 bases are shared with TRBD1. The CDR3 is 15 residues long. V shed 0 bases and J 10 bases; nucleotides not matched to a gene: 7. The germline V gene encodes CDR1 SGHRS and CDR2 YFSETQ. CDR3 residues: CASSLVRDRGEEQFF. CDR3 coding DNA: TGCGCCAGCAGCTTGGTACGGGACAGGGGCGAGGAGCAGTTCTTC.

This clonotype showed up just a few times. This chain's CDR3 is CASSSYTIGPDEKLFF. CDR3 in DNA: TGTGCCAGCAGTTCATATACCATCGGGCCAGATGAAAAACTGTTTTTT. The genes are TRBV12-3 or TRBV12-4 and TRBJ1-4; D remains ambiguous. The CDR3 totals 16 residues. The V end lost 4 bases, the J end lost 6 bases, and 18 bases lay between the germline ends.

Ten or more counts support this clonotype. The DNA is left out, because the CDR3 cannot be placed on it with certainty; the CDR3 is given as TCRdb lists it. This CDR3 reads CASILDRAAADTQYF. The chain recombines TRBV28 with TRBJ2-3; the DNA was not used to check the table's D call, TRBD1. The CDR3 region is 15 residues in length, termini included. Germline V gene sequence: CDR1 MDHEN, CDR2 SYDVKM.